The T cell receptor (beta chain) described here comes from a study of blood T cell repertoires in COVID-19. Study summary: From the United States, Italy and Spain came samples of acute and convalescent COVID-19.

The method was immunoSEQ multiplex PCR; TCRdb's version includes in-frame clones alone and lacks a portion of them. The data contain about 140,000 clones, 75% to 90% of them seen just once; the ten biggest clones take up under 3.5%. V lost 7 bases and J lost 1, with 11 bases in between. Germline values: CDR1 MDHEN, CDR2 SYDVKM. The CDR3 totals 13 residues. This rearrangement joins TRBV28 to TRBJ2-7, with D unresolved. This receptor was obtained from a woman aged 60-70 years with active COVID-19. The sequenced sample consisted of peripheral blood. The CDR3 sequence: CASTGFNSYEQYF. For the CDR3, the DNA is TGTGCCAGCACCGGGTTTAATTCCTACGAGCAGTACTTC. The entire variable domain, with the rest obtained from reference TRBV28 and TRBJ2-7, is as follows: DVKVTQSSRYLVKRTGEKVFLECVQDMDHENMFWYRQDPGLGLRLIYFSYDVKMKEKGDIPEGYSVSREKKERFSLILESASTNQTSMYLCASTGFNSYEQYFGPGTRLTVT.